A selection of T cell receptor beta chains follows, all from one sample in a study of beta chain features in type 1 diabetes. Generated by immunoSEQ multiplex PCR, the TCRdb table keeps only in-frame clones and is missing some. The top ten clones hold around 0.011% of a sample with more than 250,000 clones, about 24% of them seen once. The sequencing sample was made of naive CD4+ T cells from blood. The receptors here all came from a woman under 40 with type 1 diabetes. Both conserved end residues are part of each CDR3. The order of the fields is clone size, V gene, J gene, D gene, CDR3 DNA, CDR3 protein. D genes are given only for firm matches. Where a row states a size, it is once, few, many or the class of an expanded clone; other rows omit it.

few	TRBV2	TRBJ1-1	.	TGTGCCAGCAAGACAGGCATTGTCACTGAAGCTTTCTTT	CASKTGIVTEAFF
few	TRBV7-9	TRBJ2-1	.	TGTGCCAGCAGCTTAGGACTCGACCCGAATGAGCAGTTCTTC	CASSLGLDPNEQFF
few	TRBV5-6	TRBJ2-6	.	TGTGCCAGCAGCTTGGACTTGTCTGGGGCCAACGTCCTGACTTTC	CASSLDLSGANVLTF
few	TRBV29-1	TRBJ1-1	.	TGCAGCGCTGCACCGGGACAACTGAACACTGAAGCTTTCTTT	CSAAPGQLNTEAFF
.	TRBV29-1	TRBJ2-1	TRBD1	TGCAGCGCCTGGGGACAGGTTCTAAACAATGAGCAGTTCTTC	CSAWGQVLNNEQFF
.	TRBV19	TRBJ2-3	.	TGTGCCACCTCCCCGGGGATCGATACGCAGTATTTT	CATSPGIDTQYF
.	TRBV7-8	TRBJ1-1	.	TGTGCCAGCAGCTTAAGCGGACAGCAAGGAGCTTTCTTT	CASSLSGQQGAFF
.	TRBV30	TRBJ2-1	TRBD2	TGTGCCTGCAAAGCCGGGACTAGATTAAATGAGCAGTTCTTC	CACKAGTRLNEQFF
.	TRBV6-6	TRBJ2-7	.	TGTGCCAGCAGTTACACAGGGTTCGGATACGAGCAGTACTTC	CASSYTGFGYEQYF
.	TRBV7-3	TRBJ2-3	.	TGTGCCAGCAGCTTACGCGCGAGCACAGATACGCAGTATTTT	CASSLRASTDTQYF
.	TRBV9	TRBJ2-5	TRBD2	TGTGCCAGCAGCGGGGGAGGACTAGCGGGAGTTGAGACCCAGTACTTC	CASSGGGLAGVETQYF
.	TRBV6-4	TRBJ2-2	.	TGTGCCAGCAGTGATCAGGGAGGTGCCGGGGAGCTGTTTTTT	CASSDQGGAGELFF
few	TRBV30	TRBJ2-2	.	TGTGCCTGGAGGTCAGGGGCGTCGAACACCGGGGAGCTGTTTTTT	CAWRSGASNTGELFF
few	TRBV4-1	TRBJ2-1	.	TGCGCCAGCAGCCAACTATGGGGCAAGCTTCTCTACAATGAGCAGTTCTTC	CASSQLWGKLLYNEQFF
.	TRBV7-9	TRBJ1-4	.	TGTGCCAGCAGCTATGGGGGGACTAATGAAAAACTGTTTTTT	CASSYGGTNEKLFF
.	TRBV6-6	TRBJ1-2	.	TGTGCCAGCACCTCGGGGGGAGAATATGGCTACACCTTC	CASTSGGEYGYTF
.	TRBV9	TRBJ2-7	.	TGTGCCAGCAGCGTAGCTGGCACCTCGGGCTACGAGCAGTACTTC	CASSVAGTSGYEQYF
few	TRBV2	TRBJ2-7	.	TGTGCCAGCAAAATTAGTAGCTCCTACGAGCAGTACTTC	CASKISSSYEQYF
.	TRBV19	TRBJ1-5	.	TGTGCCAGTAGTCTCCAGGATCAGCCCCAGCATTTT	CASSLQDQPQHF
.	TRBV27	TRBJ2-7	TRBD1	TGTGCCAGCAGGCCGACAGGGCGGAACGAGCAGTACTTC	CASRPTGRNEQYF
few	TRBV27	TRBJ2-7	TRBD2	TGTGCCAGCAGCCGTAGTCCTCCACTGGGACTAGCGGGAGATGGGTACGAGCAGTACTTC	CASSRSPPLGLAGDGYEQYF
few	TRBV6-5	TRBJ2-1	TRBD1	TGTGCCAGCAGCCGACAGGGCGTTGAGCAGTTCTTC	CASSRQGVEQFF
.	TRBV11-3	TRBJ2-3	.	TGTGCCAGCAGCTTTTCTGGGGGCTTCACAGATACGCAGTATTTT	CASSFSGGFTDTQYF
few	TRBV5-1	TRBJ2-2	.	TGCGCCAGCAGCTTGGACGGGACCGGGGAGCTGTTTTTT	CASSLDGTGELFF
.	TRBV9	TRBJ2-7	.	TGTGCCAGCAGCTCTTCGACTAGCTCCTACGAGCAGTACTTC	CASSSSTSSYEQYF
.	TRBV28	TRBJ2-2	TRBD2	TGTGCCAGTGCCACCAGGCGGGAGTCCTACACCGGGGAGCTGTTTTTT	CASATRRESYTGELFF
few	TRBV30	TRBJ2-1	TRBD1	TGTGCCTGGAGTGTGAAGGGGGCGGGCTACAATGAGCAGTTCTTC	CAWSVKGAGYNEQFF
few	TRBV10-2	TRBJ1-2	TRBD1	TGCGCCAGCAGTGTGACAGGGAGCGGCTACACCTTC	CASSVTGSGYTF
.	TRBV28	TRBJ2-7	.	TGTGCCAGCAGTTTCGTGCGGTTCACCTACGAGCAGTACTTC	CASSFVRFTYEQYF
.	TRBV27	TRBJ2-2	TRBD1	TGTGCCAGCACACAGACAGGGGGCGTGGGGAACACCGGGGAGCTGTTTTTT	CASTQTGGVGNTGELFF
few	TRBV7-3	TRBJ1-2	TRBD1	TGTGCCAGCAGCGTCGGGACAGGTTATGGCTACACCTTC	CASSVGTGYGYTF
few	TRBV5-1	TRBJ2-5	.	TGCGCCAGCAGCTTTGCAGAAGAGACCCAGTACTTC	CASSFAEETQYF
.	TRBV19	TRBJ2-3	.	TGTGCCAGTAGTATCTTTCTTGCTAGCCGACGCACAGATACGCAGTATTTT	CASSIFLASRRTDTQYF
.	TRBV7-9	TRBJ2-7	.	TGTGCCAGCAGCTCCATACCGTCTAGAGCGGGCACCTCCTACGAGCAGTACTTC	CASSSIPSRAGTSYEQYF
few	TRBV5-4	TRBJ2-1	TRBD2	TGTGCCAGCAGCTTGGTTCTAGCGGGCCTCAATGAGCAGTTCTTC	CASSLVLAGLNEQFF
few	TRBV2	TRBJ2-1	.	TGTGCCAGCAGTGTACAGGGCCATGAGCAGTTCTTC	CASSVQGHEQFF
.	TRBV30	TRBJ2-7	TRBD2	TGTGCCTGGAGTGCCTCCTATGAGCGGGAGGGCCTCTTAAGGCACGAGCAGTACTTC	CAWSASYEREGLLRHEQYF
few	TRBV2	TRBJ2-3	TRBD2	TGTGCCAGCAGCCCCGGACTAGCGGGGGACACAGATACGCAGTATTTT	CASSPGLAGDTDTQYF
.	TRBV18	TRBJ2-5	.	TGTGCCAGTCGCGGACAAGAGACCCAGTACTTC	CASRGQETQYF
few	TRBV5-4	TRBJ1-1	.	TGTGCCAGCAGCTCGGGACATATGAACACTGAAGCTTTCTTT	CASSSGHMNTEAFF
.	TRBV9	TRBJ1-5	.	TGTGCCAGCAGCCCCCAGGGGAGCAATCAGCCCCAGCATTTT	CASSPQGSNQPQHF
.	TRBV6-5	TRBJ1-5	.	TGTGCCAGCGGGTTTCGAGGAGGTGATCAGCCCCAGCATTTT	CASGFRGGDQPQHF
few	TRBV30	TRBJ1-2	.	TGTGCCTGGAACCTCAGGGTTACCGATGGCTACACCTTC	CAWNLRVTDGYTF
few	TRBV4-1	TRBJ1-1	TRBD1	TGCGCCAGCAGCCTAAAAACGGACAGGCGGAACACTGAAGCTTTCTTT	CASSLKTDRRNTEAFF
few	TRBV30	TRBJ1-2	TRBD1	TGTGCCTGGAGTGCATGGACAGGTCATGGCTACACCTTC	CAWSAWTGHGYTF
few	TRBV5-6	TRBJ2-7	.	TGTGCCAGCAGCTTGCGCCTATTCGAGCAGTACTTC	CASSLRLFEQYF
few	TRBV13	TRBJ2-1	.	TGTGCCAGCACGACCCCAGAGGACTCCTACAATGAGCAGTTCTTC	CASTTPEDSYNEQFF
.	TRBV27	TRBJ1-2	TRBD1	TGTGCCAGCAGTCCAACAGGGGGCTATGGCTACACCTTC	CASSPTGGYGYTF
.	TRBV28	TRBJ2-2	.	TGTGCCAGCAGTTTAGCGGGAAGGGAGCTGTTTTTT	CASSLAGRELFF
.	TRBV14	TRBJ2-7	.	TGTGCCAGCAGCCAAGAGATGGCAGACTCCTACGAGCAGTACTTC	CASSQEMADSYEQYF
few	TRBV7-8	TRBJ2-3	.	TGTGCCAGCAGCTCCCGCCTCGCTAGCGCCTACACAGATACGCAGTATTTT	CASSSRLASAYTDTQYF
few	TRBV18	TRBJ2-7	TRBD1	TGTGCCAGCTCCCGAGGACAGGGCAGCTACGAGCAGTACTTC	CASSRGQGSYEQYF
.	TRBV9	TRBJ1-1	TRBD1	TGTGCCAGCAGCTATAATACAGGGGGCACTGAAGCTTTCTTT	CASSYNTGGTEAFF
few	TRBV5-1	TRBJ2-3	TRBD2	TGCGCCAGCAGCGCCGCTAGCGGGAGTTACGCAGATACGCAGTATTTT	CASSAASGSYADTQYF
few	TRBV10-3	TRBJ2-5	.	TGTGCCATCAGTGAGCTTCGAGAGACCCAGTACTTC	CAISELRETQYF